This TCR beta chain was obtained from a study of blood T cell repertoires in COVID-19 (dated by TCRdb to the early 2020s). Background for the entire study: The collaborator samples originated in the United States, Italy and Spain and spanned the acute and convalescent phases of COVID-19. The material from the prospective study consisted of cDNA or gDNA derived from T cells, B-cell-depleted T cells, or PBMCs. The dataset comprised deeply sampled blood TCRbeta repertoires from subjects exposed to, actively infected with, or recovered from COVID-19. The repertoires were released in a freely available public database meant as a resource for research on the immune response to SARS-CoV-2. Samples came from the ongoing ImmuneRACE study (first 160 participants) plus 1,254 subjects from 6 global collaborators. The sample metadata nearly always contained a de-identified subject ID, COVID-19 status, age in years and sex. Where available, HLA class I and class II types were obtained from metadata supplied by the sample provider rather than from assay-based typing.

Looking up the germline V gene (reference sequence) yields CDR1 SEHNR and CDR2 FQNEAQ. The germline ends are 22 bases apart after V is trimmed by 6 bases and J by 8 bases. The CDR3 holds 16 amino acids from the cysteine to the phenylalanine. This entry keeps only the CDR3 DNA: 48 bases, framed from base 1. Each collaborating institution followed its own protocols to collect whole blood in K2EDTA tubes. For TCRbeta analysis, collaborators shipped samples as frozen whole blood, isolated PBMCs, or DNA extracted from either of those sample types. The immunoSEQ Assay, a bias-controlled multiplex PCR, was used to amplify TCRbeta CDR3 regions from genomic DNA. On the authors' methods: The number of nucleated cells in each sample was estimated by amplification of reference gene primers within the assay. Sequence reads were collapsed and filtered to measure the absolute abundance of every unique TCRbeta CDR3 rearrangement. For each sample, productive Simpson clonality was calculated as the square root of Simpson's diversity index across productive rearrangements. In its TCRdb copy, this immuneACCESS table keeps in-frame sequences only and misses some clones. Where compared with another copy, unresolved V genes explain less than half of these, and the others have no known cause. That table is the source of V, J and clone size, and D and trimming were worked out from the DNA. Across this sample there are some 340,000 clones, with roughly 85% seen only once. The top ten hold roughly 3.6% of the sample.

Regarding this clone: Its cognate antigen has yet to be identified. No per-base quality is available; no much larger clone lies one base away.

The paper's findings and limits, for the study overall: How much clinical and demographic metadata was included differed by source and by participant, and the metadata was provided uncurated.

The V and J segments used are TRBV7-9 and TRBJ1-4; the D gene cannot be resolved reliably. Sequences were obtained from peripheral blood. This clonotype originated in a woman aged 18-29 years with acute or convalescent COVID-19. The CDR3 has the sequence CASRPSAGFGEEKLFF. The DNA reads as follows: TGTGCCAGCAGACCTTCCGCCGGCTTCGGGGAAGAAAAACTGTTTTTT.